This T cell receptor (beta chain) was recovered during a study of MAIT cells during Salmonella Paratyphi A infection (dated by TCRdb to about 2017). A note on the overall study: A single dose of 1-5x10^3 CFU of S. Paratyphi A strain NVGH308 was ingested by adult volunteers aged 18 to 60. Starting at diagnosis, the diagnosed volunteers took ciprofloxacin 500 mg twice daily for 14 days. The full study reports these points: Compared with healthy controls, diagnosed volunteers had more expansion or contraction among the top five MAIT clonotypes (roughly 0.5 versus 0.14), a finding that suggests the repertoire is reshaped by infection. The availability of volunteer samples limited the sample sizes, but these sizes were considered adequate to detect differences between groups. MAIT TRBV usage was found to be oligoclonal, with TRBV20 and TRBV6 favoured, and appeared to be unchanged by infection. The space taken up by over-represented MAIT clonotypes dropped significantly from baseline to mid-infection (about 0.15 to 0.097), while post-infection showed no significant difference.

The CDR3 totals 14 residues, both ends included. Of the read, only the CDR3 DNA is kept; its 42 bases are in frame from base 1. CDR1 and CDR2 were assigned from the germline V gene as SGHTA and FQGTGA. V lost 5 bases and J lost 2 bases; the stretch between them is 13 bases long. Library prep was done by 5' RACE. Two rounds of PCR with Phusion High-Fidelity polymerase amplified TCRbeta, with sample-specific barcodes added in the primers. TCRbeta libraries were made through template-switch cDNA synthesis using SMARTScribe reverse transcriptase and a TRBC-specific primer. After barcoding, samples were pooled and then prepared using the NEBNext Ultra DNA Library Prep Kit for Illumina. Sequencing of libraries was performed on an Illumina MiSeq with the MiSeq reagent kit v2, 300 cycles. The authors processed their data as follows. Reads were demultiplexed by barcode with Jemultiplexer and aligned with MiTCR using default parameters. Non-functional sequences were removed with VDJtools, and each clonotype was defined by its amino acid sequence, with frequencies calculated from the assigned sequence reads. In the clonal space homeostasis analysis, clonotypes were grouped by frequency into over-represented (0.05-1), large, medium and small bins. The raw public reads went through TCRdb reprocessing: fastp at Q25, MiXCR clone calling, in-frame beta chains kept. Each CDR3 protein gets just one entry, which takes the most common genes and DNA from the rows behind it. These V and J calls are TCRdb output, not the study's own analysis. The sample table holds about 1,400 distinct CDR3 sequences, of which roughly half were seen once. The leading ten clones occupy roughly two fifths of the sample.

What this sample's time point label stands for: before S. Paratyphi A challenge (baseline). Using flow cytometry, MAIT cells, defined as Valpha7.2+ CD161+ T cells, were identified and sorted. Circulating MAIT cell TCRbeta repertoires were profiled longitudinally in several volunteers in whom enteric fever developed after controlled oral challenge with live Salmonella Paratyphi A. Every diagnosed volunteer provided MAIT cell samples at pre-infection, mid-infection and post-infection timepoints. A diagnosis of enteric fever was based on Paratyphi A bacteremia and/or a persistent fever above 38 degrees C that lasted longer than 12 hours. Challenged volunteers were diagnosed with infection between day 4 and day 7 after challenge. Between about 4,500 and 11,000 MAIT cells per sample were sorted directly into RNAqueous-Micro lysis buffer for RNA extraction. Lymphoprep gradient centrifugation was used to isolate peripheral blood mononuclear cells from blood samples and leukocyte cones. Cell sorting used a BD FACSAria Fusion or BD FACSAria III sorter.

This clonotype was seen only a few times. Its specific antigen is unknown. In this CDR3 the conserved last residue, phenylalanine or tryptophan, is missing, so a read error is likely. In this chain, TRBV7-3 is recombined with TRBJ2-7; there is no confident call for the D gene. The clonotype originates from a person between 18 and 75 years old who was deliberately infected with Salmonella Paratyphi A in a paratyphoid fever challenge study. The specimen comprised MAIT cells from blood, sampled at the first sampling point of the challenge study. The DNA is TGTGCCAGCAGCCCCTACAGCCTCCCCTACGAGCAGTACGGA. This gives the protein CASSPYSLPYEQYG.